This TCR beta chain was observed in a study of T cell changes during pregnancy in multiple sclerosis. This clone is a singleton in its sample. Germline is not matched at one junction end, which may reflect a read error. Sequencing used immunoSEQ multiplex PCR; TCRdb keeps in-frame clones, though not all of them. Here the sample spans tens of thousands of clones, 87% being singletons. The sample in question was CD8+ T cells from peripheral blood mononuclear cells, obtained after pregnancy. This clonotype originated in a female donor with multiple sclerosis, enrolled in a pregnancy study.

In DNA form, the CDR3 reads TGTGCCAGTGCGGCGGTTACCTACGGGCAGTACTTC. The encoded protein is CASAAVTYGQYF. This chain uses TRBV6-6 with TRBJ2-7; D gene unclear. Germline V lookup: CDR1 MNHNY, CDR2 SVGAGI (reference sequence). This CDR3 region has 12 residues.